The text below deals with one TCR beta chain. The antigen remains unidentified. The data stem from a study of T cell responses to AZD1222 COVID-19 vaccine. In the study overall: It was second doses at about 4 or about 12 weeks that were pooled.

Using immunoSEQ multiplex PCR, the repertoire was profiled, and TCRdb retains in-frame clones only, with some absent. The sample has over 110,000 clones, more than 85% seen once. Study-level findings and limits: Spike regions recognized by vaccine-associated CD4 TCRs spanned the protein, led by 160-218 and 743-854. Baseline seropositivity characterized only a handful of AZD1222 recipients. Among the donors, most were white British and more were female, and clonal diversity was possibly underestimated.

CDR1 and CDR2 (germline): LNHDA, SQIVND (reference sequence). CDR3 length: 17 amino acids. V was clipped by 6 bases and J by 5 bases, with 20 bases between them. The chain joins TRBV19 to TRBJ1-6, with D perhaps TRBD1 (5 bases). The receptor was isolated from an adult in good health. The sample here was peripheral blood, taken on day 0 of AZD1222 vaccination. CDR3 protein: CASSPVGELNDNSPLHF. For the CDR3, the DNA is TGTGCCAGTAGCCCTGTGGGGGAGCTGAACGATAATTCACCCCTCCACTTT. The full variable domain, completed using reference TRBV19 and TRBJ1-6, is DGGITQSPKYLFRKEGQNVTLSCEQNLNHDAMYWYRQDPGQGLRLIYYSQIVNDFQKGDIAEGYSVSREKKESFPLTVTSAQKNPTAFYLCASSPVGELNDNSPLHFGNGTRLTVT.